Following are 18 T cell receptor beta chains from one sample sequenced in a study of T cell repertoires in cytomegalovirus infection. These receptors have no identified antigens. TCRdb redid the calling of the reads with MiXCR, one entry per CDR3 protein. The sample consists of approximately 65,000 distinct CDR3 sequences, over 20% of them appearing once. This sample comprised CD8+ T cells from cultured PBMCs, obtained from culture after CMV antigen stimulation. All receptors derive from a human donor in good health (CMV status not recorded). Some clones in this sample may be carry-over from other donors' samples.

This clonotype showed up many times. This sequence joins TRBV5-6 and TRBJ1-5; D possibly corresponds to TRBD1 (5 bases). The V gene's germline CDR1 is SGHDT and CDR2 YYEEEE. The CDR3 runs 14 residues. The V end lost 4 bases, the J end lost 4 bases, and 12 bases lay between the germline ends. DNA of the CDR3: TGTGCCAGCAGCATGGGACGGCTGAATCAGCCCCAGCATTTT. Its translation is CASSMGRLNQPQHF.

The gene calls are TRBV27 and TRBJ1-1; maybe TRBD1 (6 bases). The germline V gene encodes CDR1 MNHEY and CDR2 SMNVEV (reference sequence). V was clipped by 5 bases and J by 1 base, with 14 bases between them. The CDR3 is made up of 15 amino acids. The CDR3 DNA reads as TGTGCCAGCAGTAGACCGGGACATCCGAACACTGAAGCTTTCTTT. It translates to CASSRPGHPNTEAFF.

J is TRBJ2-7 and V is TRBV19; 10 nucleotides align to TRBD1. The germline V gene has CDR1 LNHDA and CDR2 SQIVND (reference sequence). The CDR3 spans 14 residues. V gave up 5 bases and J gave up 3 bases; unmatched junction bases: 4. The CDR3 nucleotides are TGTGCCAGTAGTCTTGGACAGGGGGACTACGAGCAGTACTTC. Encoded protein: CASSLGQGDYEQYF.

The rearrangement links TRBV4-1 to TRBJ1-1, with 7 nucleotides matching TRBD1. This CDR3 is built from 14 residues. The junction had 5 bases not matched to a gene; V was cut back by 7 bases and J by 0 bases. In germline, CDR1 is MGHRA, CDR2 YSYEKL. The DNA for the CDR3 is TGCGCCAGCACCTATGACAGGGTGAACACTGAAGCTTTCTTT. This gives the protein CASTYDRVNTEAFF.

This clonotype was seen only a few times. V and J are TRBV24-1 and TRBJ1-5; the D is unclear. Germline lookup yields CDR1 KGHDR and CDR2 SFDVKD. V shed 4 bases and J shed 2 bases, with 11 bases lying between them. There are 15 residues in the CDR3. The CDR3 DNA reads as TGTGCCACCAGTGAATCGGGCCGGGGCAATCAGCCCCAGCATTTT. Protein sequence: CATSESGRGNQPQHF.

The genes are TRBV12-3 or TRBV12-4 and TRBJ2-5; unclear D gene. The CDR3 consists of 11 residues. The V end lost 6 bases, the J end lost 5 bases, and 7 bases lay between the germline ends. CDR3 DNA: TGTGCCAGCAGCACGGATGAGACCCAGTACTTC. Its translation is CASSTDETQYF.

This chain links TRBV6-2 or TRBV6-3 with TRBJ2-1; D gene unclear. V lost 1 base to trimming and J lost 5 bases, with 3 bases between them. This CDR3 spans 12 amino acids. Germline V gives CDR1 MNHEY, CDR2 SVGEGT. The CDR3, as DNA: TGTGCCAGCAGTTACTTAGACAATGAGCAGTTCTTC. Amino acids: CASSYLDNEQFF.

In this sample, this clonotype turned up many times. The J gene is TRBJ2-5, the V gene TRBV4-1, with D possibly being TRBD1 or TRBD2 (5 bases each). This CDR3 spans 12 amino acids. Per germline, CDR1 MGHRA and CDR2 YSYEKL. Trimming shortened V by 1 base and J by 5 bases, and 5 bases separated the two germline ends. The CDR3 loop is CASSQGGETQYF. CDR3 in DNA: TGCGCCAGCAGCCAAGGGGGGGAGACCCAGTACTTC.

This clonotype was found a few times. Here the CDR3 reads CASSLGDREVAEAFF. CDR3 nucleotides: TGTGCCAGCAGCTTAGGGGACAGGGAGGTCGCTGAAGCTTTCTTT. V gene TRBV7-8 combines with J gene TRBJ1-1; 9 bases match TRBD1. Germline values: CDR1 SGHVS, CDR2 FQNEAQ. After removal of 1 base from V and 6 bases from J, the junction contained 6 bases not matched to a gene. This CDR3 spans 15 amino acids.

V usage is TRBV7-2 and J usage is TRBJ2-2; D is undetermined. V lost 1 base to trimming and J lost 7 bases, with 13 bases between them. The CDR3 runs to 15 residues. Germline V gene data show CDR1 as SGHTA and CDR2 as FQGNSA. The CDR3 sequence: CASSLGPNSFGELFF. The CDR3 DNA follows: TGTGCCAGCAGCTTAGGCCCCAATAGCTTCGGGGAGCTGTTTTTT.

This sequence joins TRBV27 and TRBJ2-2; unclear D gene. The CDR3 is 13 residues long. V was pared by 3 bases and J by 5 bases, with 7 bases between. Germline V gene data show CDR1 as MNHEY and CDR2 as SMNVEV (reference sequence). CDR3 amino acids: CASSFGNTGELFF. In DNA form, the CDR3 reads TGTGCCAGCAGTTTTGGTAATACCGGGGAGCTGTTTTTT.

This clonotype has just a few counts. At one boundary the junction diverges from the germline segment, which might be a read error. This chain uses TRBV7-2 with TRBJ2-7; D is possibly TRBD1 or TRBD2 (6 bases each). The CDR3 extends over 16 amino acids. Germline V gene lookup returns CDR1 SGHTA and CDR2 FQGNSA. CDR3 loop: CASGLGGQGFPYEQYF. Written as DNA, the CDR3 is TGTGCCAGCGGCTTAGGGGGGCAGGGTTTTCCTTACGAGCAGTACTTC.

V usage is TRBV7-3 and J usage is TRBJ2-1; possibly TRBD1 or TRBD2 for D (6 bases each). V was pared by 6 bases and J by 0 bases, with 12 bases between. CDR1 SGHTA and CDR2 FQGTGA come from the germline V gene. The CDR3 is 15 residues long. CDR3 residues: CASREGGSSYNEQFF. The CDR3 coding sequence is TGTGCCAGCAGGGAGGGGGGTAGCTCCTACAATGAGCAGTTCTTC.

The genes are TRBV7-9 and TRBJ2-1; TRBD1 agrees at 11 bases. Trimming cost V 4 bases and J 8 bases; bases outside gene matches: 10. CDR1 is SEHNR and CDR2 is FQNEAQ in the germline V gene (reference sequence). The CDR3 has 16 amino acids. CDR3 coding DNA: TGTGCCAGCAGCTCCTCCAGGACAGGGGGCAAGGATGAGCAGTTCTTC. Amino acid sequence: CASSSSRTGGKDEQFF.

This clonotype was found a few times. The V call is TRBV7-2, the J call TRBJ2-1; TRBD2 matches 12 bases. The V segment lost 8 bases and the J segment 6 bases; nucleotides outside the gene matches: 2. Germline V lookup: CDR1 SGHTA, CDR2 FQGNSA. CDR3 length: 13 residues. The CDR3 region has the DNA TGTGCCAGCCTAGCGGGGGGGCCCAATGAGCAGTTCTTC. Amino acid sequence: CASLAGGPNEQFF.

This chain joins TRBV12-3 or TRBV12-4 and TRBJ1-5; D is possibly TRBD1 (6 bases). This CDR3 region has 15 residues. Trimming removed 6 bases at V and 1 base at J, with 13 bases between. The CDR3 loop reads CASSQGTQSNQPQHF. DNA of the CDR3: TGTGCCAGCAGCCAGGGGACGCAGAGCAATCAGCCCCAGCATTTT.

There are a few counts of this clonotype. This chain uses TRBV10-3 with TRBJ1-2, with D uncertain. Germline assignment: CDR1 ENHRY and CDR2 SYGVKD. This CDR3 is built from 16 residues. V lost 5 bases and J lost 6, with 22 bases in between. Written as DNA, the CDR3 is TGTGCCATCAGTCCCAGTCCCGACCGGGAGTTTGATGGCTACACCTTC. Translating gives CAISPSPDREFDGYTF.

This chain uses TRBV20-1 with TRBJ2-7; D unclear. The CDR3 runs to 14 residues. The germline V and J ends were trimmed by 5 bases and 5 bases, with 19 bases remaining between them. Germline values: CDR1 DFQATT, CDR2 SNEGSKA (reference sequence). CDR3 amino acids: CSAPSGGSRDEQYF. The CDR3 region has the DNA TGCAGTGCTCCCTCGGGTGGTTCTAGGGACGAGCAGTACTTC.